These 21 T cell receptor beta chains came from one sample sequenced in a study of blood T cell repertoires in COVID-19. Generated by immunoSEQ multiplex PCR, the TCRdb table keeps only in-frame clones and is missing some. The sample includes tens of thousands of clones, more than 75% seen only once; the top ten take approximately 20%. The specimen was peripheral blood. The receptors derive from a woman aged 55-70 years with acute or convalescent COVID-19.

The chain combines TRBV12-3 or TRBV12-4 with TRBJ1-2; D unresolved. V dropped 6 bases and J dropped 8 bases, with 16 bases sitting between them. CDR3 length: 13 amino acids. DNA of the CDR3: TGTGCCAGCAGACCGGACGGATGGGAGGGCTACACCTTC. This codes for CASRPDGWEGYTF.

The gene calls are TRBV7-2 and TRBJ1-1; 8 bases are shared with TRBD1. Trimming took 6 bases from V and 4 from J; bases not matched to a gene: 7. CDR1 SGHTA and CDR2 FQGNSA come from the germline V gene. The length of the CDR3 is 14 residues. CDR3 sequence (DNA): TGTGCCAGCAGAGCAGGGGGCTCGGTCACTGAAGCTTTCTTT. Its translation is CASRAGGSVTEAFF.

The rearrangement joins TRBV7-2 to TRBJ1-2, with TRBD1 identical over 9 bases. The germline gives CDR1 SGHTA, CDR2 FQGNSA. The trim removed 4 bases at V and 4 bases at J, leaving 10 bases unmatched. CDR3 length equals 16 residues. CDR3 amino acids: CASSYTGTGKVYGYTF. The CDR3 nucleotides read TGTGCCAGCAGCTACACCGGGACAGGGAAAGTCTATGGCTACACCTTC.

This clone was detected once. This chain links TRBV6-5 with TRBJ1-1; D is undetermined. The germline gives CDR1 MNHEY, CDR2 SVGAGI. The CDR3 length is 14 residues. The V end lost 6 bases, the J end lost 0 bases, and 11 bases lay between the germline ends. DNA of the CDR3: TGTGCCAGCAGATTTGGCAAAATGAACACTGAAGCTTTCTTT. Its translation: CASRFGKMNTEAFF.

The chain employs TRBV6-5 and TRBJ1-2; 7 nucleotides match TRBD1. Germline V CDR1 and CDR2: MNHEY, SVGAGI. The CDR3 is 13 amino acids. V shed 7 bases and J 6 bases; nucleotides not matched to a gene: 8. The CDR3 sequence: CASTTGQPHGYTF. The CDR3 DNA is TGTGCCAGCACGACGGGACAGCCCCATGGCTACACCTTC.

The chain couples TRBV7-9 to TRBJ1-2, with TRBD1 identical over 7 bases. CDR3 length: 13 amino acids. The V and J ends lost 5 bases and 7 bases, in that order; junction bases with no gene match: 7. The germline gives CDR1 SEHNR, CDR2 FQNEAQ (reference sequence). The CDR3 DNA follows: TGTGCCAGCAGCCCCCGGGACAGCGTTGGCTACACCTTC. This sequence encodes CASSPRDSVGYTF.

V usage is TRBV14 and J usage is TRBJ2-1; the match to TRBD1 covers 9 bases. The CDR3 totals 15 residues. Trimming removed 6 bases from V and 9 bases from J; junction bases left unmatched: 12. Germline CDR1 SGHDN, CDR2 FVKESK. The CDR3, as DNA: TGTGCCAGCAGGCGGGCCGGGACAGGGTCTGGTGAGCAGTTCTTC. Amino acid sequence: CASRRAGTGSGEQFF.

The V and J genes are TRBV5-1 and TRBJ1-1; TRBD1 matches 8 bases. The CDR3 has 15 residues. Trimming at V came to 5 bases and at J to 2 bases, leaving 8 bases not matched to a gene. CDR1 SGHRS and CDR2 YFSETQ come from the germline V gene. The CDR3 loop reads CASRFSGGPNTEAFF. The DNA of the CDR3 is TGCGCCAGCAGGTTTTCAGGGGGCCCAAACACTGAAGCTTTCTTT.

The rearrangement links TRBV5-1 to TRBJ2-7; D gene uncertain. The V end was cut by 3 bases, the J end by 3 bases, with 19 bases between. CDR3 size: 16 residues. CDR1 is SGHRS and CDR2 is YFSETQ in the germline V gene. The CDR3 spells CASSSTRQGWVYEQYF. CDR3 bases: TGCGCCAGCAGCTCGACAAGACAAGGTTGGGTCTACGAGCAGTACTTC.

This chain connects TRBV25-1 to TRBJ2-1; 7 nucleotides match TRBD1. V shed 7 bases and J 3 bases; nucleotides not matched to a gene: 6. Germline V gene lookup returns CDR1 MGHDK and CDR2 SYGVNS. The CDR3 extends over 14 amino acids. CDR3 nucleotides: TGTGCCAGCACACGACAGGGAAACTACAATGAGCAGTTCTTC. Residues: CASTRQGNYNEQFF.

This clone was counted a few times. This chain connects TRBV27 to TRBJ1-6; 9 bases are shared with TRBD1. The trim removed 6 bases at V and 6 bases at J, leaving 6 bases unmatched. Germline V lookup: CDR1 MNHEY, CDR2 SMNVEV (reference sequence). CDR3 size: 15 residues. CDR3 sequence (DNA): TGTGCCAGCAGAATTACAGGGGGCCCTAATTCACCCCTCCACTTT. It yields the protein CASRITGGPNSPLHF.

The V gene is TRBV10-3, the J gene TRBJ2-7; 7 positions match TRBD2. V lost 10 bases and J lost 3; bases outside the gene matches: 12. The CDR3 sequence is 14 residues long. Germline V gene sequence: CDR1 ENHRY, CDR2 SYGVKD. The CDR3 region has the DNA TGTGCCACGTTGGAACCCGGGACTATCTACGAGCAGTACTTC. Translation gives CATLEPGTIYEQYF.

The V call is TRBV19, the J call TRBJ1-2; D gene uncertain. V was shortened by 3 bases and J by 10 bases, with 21 bases between the two germline ends. The CDR3 has 15 amino acids. The germline CDR1 and CDR2 sequences are LNHDA and SQIVND (reference sequence). The CDR3 nucleotides are TGTGCCAGTAGTATTGCGGCCGGGATCGGGAAATTCTACACCTTC. This encodes CASSIAAGIGKFYTF.

The rearrangement joins TRBV7-8 to TRBJ1-1; possibly TRBD1 for D (5 bases). The germline CDR1 and CDR2 sequences are SGHVS and FQNEAQ. This CDR3 is 14 amino acids long. Trimming left V 4 bases short and J 4 bases short, with 13 bases between. The CDR3 DNA reads TGTGCCAGCAGCTCCGCGGGGCGGGGCACTGAAGCTTTCTTT. Protein product: CASSSAGRGTEAFF.

This clone occurred a few times. The V and J genes are TRBV12-3 or TRBV12-4 and TRBJ1-1, with D hard to call. The CDR3 runs 11 residues. Trimming removed 7 bases from V and 6 bases from J, with 9 bases in between. The CDR3 here is CASKRGAEAFF. CDR3 DNA sequence: TGTGCCAGCAAACGGGGAGCTGAAGCTTTCTTT.

The chain carries TRBV6-1 and TRBJ1-1; D possibly corresponds to TRBD1 (6 bases). Trimming stripped 0 bases from V and 1 base from J, with 6 bases between. Per germline, CDR1 MNHNS and CDR2 SASEGT. This CDR3 comprises 14 residues. The CDR3 spells CASSEAGGNTEAFF. The CDR3 bases are TGTGCCAGCAGTGAAGCAGGGGGGAACACTGAAGCTTTCTTT.

CDR3 residues: CASSPSGEHTEAFF. The CDR3 coding sequence is TGTGCCAGCAGTCCATCAGGGGAGCACACTGAAGCTTTCTTT. The chain couples TRBV7-2 to TRBJ1-1; a possible D gene is TRBD1 (6 bases). CDR1 SGHTA and CDR2 FQGNSA come from the germline V gene. The ends were cut back, 6 bases at V and 3 bases at J, with 14 bases in the middle. The CDR3 extends over 14 amino acids.

The rearrangement joins TRBV19 to TRBJ1-2, with TRBD1 matching 7 bases. Germline CDR1 and CDR2: LNHDA and SQIVND (reference sequence). The CDR3 runs 13 residues. V shed 3 bases, J shed 6 bases, and the junction held 4 bases outside the gene matches. The CDR3 sequence: CASSILTGDGYTF. As DNA, the CDR3 is TGTGCCAGTAGTATCCTAACAGGGGATGGCTACACCTTC.

The chain carries TRBV11-2 and TRBJ1-4, with TRBD1 identical over 10 bases. The V gene's germline CDR1 is SGHAT and CDR2 FQNNGV. J gave up 7 bases and V 1 base, and 6 bases lay outside the gene matches. The length of the CDR3 is 16 residues. CDR3 nucleotides: TGTGCCAGCAGCTTAGGACAGGGGGCTAGGCCTGAAAAACTGTTTTTT. Protein product: CASSLGQGARPEKLFF.

This chain links TRBV6-1 with TRBJ1-6, with D unresolved. Trimming left V 0 bases short and J 8 bases short, with 17 bases between. CDR1 is MNHNS and CDR2 is SASEGT in the germline V gene. The CDR3 covers 17 residues. The CDR3 loop reads CASSEAKLGDRDSPLHF. Written as DNA, the CDR3 is TGTGCCAGCAGTGAAGCCAAGCTGGGAGATAGAGATTCACCCCTCCACTTT.

This clone was observed once. The rearrangement links TRBV7-2 to TRBJ2-3, with D unclear. CDR3 size: 14 residues. Deletions cut 3 bases from V and 6 bases from J, with 13 bases between. From germline, CDR1 is SGHTA and CDR2 FQGNSA. The CDR3: CASSLSDFLDTQYF. CDR3 coding DNA: TGTGCCAGCAGCTTGTCTGACTTTTTGGATACGCAGTATTTT.